A single sample gave rise to the 15 T cell receptor beta chains below, sequenced in a study of T cells in Graves' hyperthyroidism and ophthalmopathy. TCR beta CDR3 regions were amplified from RNA. When the TCR CDR3 underwent first-round RT-PCR, the HTBI primer set was used. TCRdb redid the calling of the multiplex PCR reads with MiXCR, one entry per CDR3 protein. Of 530,000 or so distinct CDR3 sequences in the sample, just over 45% are singletons; the top ten hold around 7.7%. Sample: peripheral blood or thyroid tissue (not recorded which). The source of these receptors is a woman under 30 with Graves' hyperthyroidism.

V is TRBV20-1 and J is TRBJ2-5; TRBD2 matches 8 bases. Looked up from germline, CDR1 is DFQATT and CDR2 is SNEGSKA (reference sequence). The CDR3 spans 15 residues. V lost 6 bases, J lost 6 bases, and 15 bases stayed unmatched. The CDR3 DNA follows: TGCAGTGCACCGAGCGGGGGCGAAACACAAAAGACCCAGTACTTC. Its translation is CSAPSGGETQKTQYF.

This clonotype was seen repeatedly, ten times or more. The chain couples TRBV20-1 to TRBJ1-3, with D possibly TRBD1 on 5 matching bases. Germline CDR1 and CDR2: DFQATT and SNEGSKA (reference sequence). Trimming removed 7 bases from V and 3 bases from J, with 10 bases in between. CDR3 length equals 12 residues. CDR3 protein: CSVRGNGNTIYF. In nucleotides, the CDR3 is TGCAGTGTTCGGGGGAATGGAAACACCATATATTTT.

There are many counts of this clonotype. The J gene is TRBJ2-7, the V gene TRBV6-6; 9 nucleotides agree with TRBD1. The CDR3 extends over 15 amino acids. Losses at the gene ends were 5 bases for V and 2 bases for J; bases not matched to a gene: 7. The germline V gene has CDR1 MNHNY and CDR2 SVGAGI (reference sequence). This CDR3 reads CASSPRDRDTYEQYF. In nucleotides, the CDR3 is TGTGCCAGCAGTCCCCGGGACAGGGATACCTACGAGCAGTACTTC.

A single count supports this clonotype. This rearrangement joins TRBV29-1 to TRBJ1-5; D not resolved. CDR1 and CDR2 (germline): SQVTM, ANQGSEA. The CDR3 totals 13 residues. V lost 8 bases and J lost 7, with 18 bases in between. The CDR3 loop is CSNRMAGGQPQHF. The CDR3 DNA follows: TGCAGCAATCGAATGGCGGGAGGGCAGCCCCAGCATTTT.

This clonotype appeared many times. The chain carries TRBV4-2 and TRBJ1-6; perhaps TRBD1 as D (6 bases). Germline V gives CDR1 LGHNA, CDR2 YNFKEQ. V was shortened by 1 base and J by 9 bases, with 13 bases between the two germline ends. The CDR3 runs 15 residues. The chain's CDR3 is CASSQAGGRISPLHF. In nucleotides, the CDR3 is TGTGCCAGCAGCCAAGCGGGGGGGCGGATTTCACCCCTCCACTTT.

This clonotype came up many times. V is TRBV6-5 and J is TRBJ1-1, with D possibly TRBD1 on 5 matching bases. The CDR3 sequence is 14 residues long. The germline V gene has CDR1 MNHEY and CDR2 SVGAGI. Trimming took 5 bases from V and 5 from J, leaving 15 bases between them. The CDR3 DNA sequence: TGTGCCAGCAGTGCGGACGGGGCGATGACTGAAGCTTTCTTT. This gives the protein CASSADGAMTEAFF.

The V and J genes are TRBV5-1 and TRBJ1-6; 8 nucleotides line up with TRBD1. V lost 4 bases to trimming and J lost 6 bases; unmatched junction nucleotides: 3. The germline V gene encodes CDR1 SGHRS and CDR2 YFSETQ. This CDR3 has 14 amino acids. The CDR3 DNA is TGCGCCAGCAGCCAGGGACAGGTTAATTCACCCCTCCACTTT. It translates to CASSQGQVNSPLHF. The whole variable domain, remainder taken from reference TRBV5-1 and TRBJ1-6, is KAGVTQTPRYLIKTRGQQVTLSCSPISGHRSVSWYQQTPGQGLQFLFEYFSETQRNKGNFPGRFSGRQFSNSRSEMNVSTLELGDSALYLCASSQGQVNSPLHFGNGTRLTVT.

There are many counts of this clonotype. The chain is built from TRBV12-5 and TRBJ2-7; 9 nucleotides align to TRBD1. The junction had 4 bases not matched to a gene; V was cut back by 5 bases and J by 2 bases. This CDR3 has 14 amino acids. From germline, CDR1 is LGHNT and CDR2 FRNRAP. The CDR3 DNA is TGTGCTAGTGGTCCCGGACAGGGGACCTACGAGCAGTACTTC. Protein sequence: CASGPGQGTYEQYF. The whole variable domain, remainder taken from reference TRBV12-5 and TRBJ2-7, is DARVTQTPRHKVTEMGQEVTMRCQPILGHNTVFWYRQTMMQGLELLAYFRNRAPLDDSGMPKDRFSAEMPDATLATLKIQPSEPRDSAVYFCASGPGQGTYEQYFGPGTRLTVT.

This clonotype was observed many times. The V and J genes are TRBV6-1 and TRBJ1-5, with D perhaps matching TRBD1 (5 bases). The CDR3 is 16 residues long. Germline CDR1 is MNHNS and CDR2 is SASEGT. V shed 4 bases and J shed 0 bases, with 13 bases lying between them. CDR3 nucleotides: TGTGCCAGCAGTGGGTTTCAGGGTTATAGCAATCAGCCCCAGCATTTT. Translation gives CASSGFQGYSNQPQHF.

The gene calls are TRBV15 and TRBJ1-1, with D possibly TRBD1 on 6 matching bases. Germline-derived CDR1 and CDR2 are LNHNV and YYDKDF (reference sequence). V was trimmed by 5 bases and J by 4 bases, leaving 17 bases between them. The CDR3 loop spans 15 amino acids. The CDR3 protein is CATSQDRQGLTEAFF. In DNA form, the CDR3 reads TGTGCCACCAGCCAAGATCGGCAGGGGCTCACTGAAGCTTTCTTT.

This clonotype has a count of ten or more. The chain uses TRBV29-1 and TRBJ2-7; TRBD2 matches 13 bases. Germline values: CDR1 SQVTM, CDR2 ANQGSEA. The CDR3 runs 15 residues. V trimming: 4 bases; J trimming: 5 bases; junction bases outside the gene matches: 8. CDR3: CSVATSGRKYHEQYF. CDR3 DNA sequence: TGCAGCGTTGCGACTAGCGGGAGGAAGTACCACGAGCAGTACTTC.

On this clonotype itself: This sequence may be a read error, since a much larger clone differs from it by one base. The chain employs TRBV25-1 and TRBJ2-5; 11 bases align to TRBD2. The CDR3 spans 16 residues. Germline CDR1 reads MGHDK; CDR2 reads SYGVNS. CDR3 sequence reads: CASNRGLAEELGTQYF. The CDR3 region has the DNA TGCGCCAGCAACCGGGGACTAGCGGAGGAACTGGGGACCCAGTACTTC. The full variable domain, with the rest looked up from reference TRBV25-1 and TRBJ2-5, is EADIYQTPRYLVIGTGKKITLECSQTMGHDKMYWYQQDPGMELHLIHYSYGVNSTEKGDLSSESTVSRIRTEHFPLTLESARPSHTSQYLCASNRGLAEELGTQYFGPGTRLLVL.

V gene TRBV12-3 or TRBV12-4 combines with J gene TRBJ2-1, with 16 bases matching TRBD2. J was trimmed by 10 bases and V by 6 bases; bases with no gene match: 6. The CDR3 is 15 amino acids. The chain's CDR3 is CASSPGLAGGEEQFF. CDR3 nucleotides: TGTGCCAGCAGCCCGGGACTAGCGGGAGGGGAAGAGCAGTTCTTC.

There are many counts of this clonotype. This chain uses TRBV10-2 with TRBJ2-2; D remains unclear. Germline V lookup: CDR1 WSHSY, CDR2 SAAADI. The V gene lost 2 bases and the J gene lost 4 bases, with 11 bases spanning the gap. This CDR3 has 15 amino acids. The CDR3 loop reads CASSEQPLPTGELFF. For the CDR3, the DNA is TGCGCCAGCAGTGAGCAGCCTCTCCCCACCGGGGAGCTGTTTTTT.

The chain employs TRBV13 and TRBJ1-4; D is undetermined. There are 16 residues in the CDR3. Trimming cost V 6 bases and J 8 bases, with 22 bases left between them. CDR1 and CDR2 (germline): PRHDT, FYEKMQ (reference sequence). The DNA of the CDR3 is TGTGCCAGCAGTGTGACTAGCGGGCCGGAAAGCGAAAAACTGTTTTTT. Protein sequence: CASSVTSGPESEKLFF.